Below, 22 T cell receptor beta chains from the same sample are listed, as sequenced in a study of cytomegalovirus exposure and HLA in healthy donors. Measured with immunoSEQ multiplex PCR; TCRdb has only the in-frame clones, and not every one. The table records some 210,000 clones, approximately 87% of them present only once. The sample comprised PBMCs. The receptors shown here come from a woman between 18 and 29 years old in good health and CMV-seronegative.

This chain connects TRBV25-1 to TRBJ1-5, with D uncertain. Per the germline V gene, CDR1 is MGHDK and CDR2 is SYGVNS. The V end lost 3 bases, the J end lost 9 bases, and 12 bases lay between the germline ends. The CDR3 has 13 amino acids. CDR3 nucleotide sequence: TGTGCCAGCAGTGACAGGATTTCTAGGCCCCAGCATTTT. It is translated as CASSDRISRPQHF. Together with reference TRBV25-1 and TRBJ1-5, the CDR3 gives the full variable domain: EADIYQTPRYLVIGTGKKITLECSQTMGHDKMYWYQQDPGMELHLIHYSYGVNSTEKGDLSSESTVSRIRTEHFPLTLESARPSHTSQYLCASSDRISRPQHFGDGTRLSIL.

The chain carries TRBV9 and TRBJ2-7; TRBD2 agrees at 8 bases. Trimming cost V 0 bases and J 8 bases; bases outside gene matches: 10. The length of the CDR3 is 15 residues. CDR1 is SGDLS and CDR2 is YYNGEE in the germline V gene. CDR3 coding DNA: TGTGCCAGCAGCGTAGACCGGGAGGGCCCCCTCAAGCAGTACTTC. Protein sequence: CASSVDREGPLKQYF.

This chain joins TRBV6-6 and TRBJ2-2; TRBD1 matches at 7 bases. V shed 6 bases and J 4 bases; nucleotides not matched to a gene: 11. CDR1 MNHNY and CDR2 SVGAGI come from the germline V gene (reference sequence). The CDR3 is 16 residues long. The CDR3 region has the DNA TGTGCCAGCAGGACCACAGACAGGGTACTCACCGGGGAGCTGTTTTTT. This translates into CASRTTDRVLTGELFF.

The V gene is TRBV29-1, the J gene TRBJ2-3; D call uncertain. The CDR3 loop spans 16 amino acids. From germline, CDR1 is SQVTM and CDR2 ANQGSEA. Trimming cost V 1 base and J 0 bases, with 14 bases left between them. For the CDR3, the DNA is TGCAGCGTTGAAGGATTGTGGACCCCTAGCACAGATACGCAGTATTTT. Amino acid sequence: CSVEGLWTPSTDTQYF.

The gene calls are TRBV6-5 and TRBJ1-1; D call uncertain. The V gene lost 0 bases and the J gene lost 8 bases, with 10 bases spanning the gap. This CDR3 comprises 13 residues. Germline V gene lookup returns CDR1 MNHEY and CDR2 SVGAGI. The CDR3 bases are TGTGCCAGCAGTTACTCTGGACCGAGAGAAGCTTTCTTT. The encoded protein is CASSYSGPREAFF.

This chain uses TRBV10-1 with TRBJ2-5, with 8 bases that match TRBD1. CDR3 length: 15 amino acids. Germline lookup yields CDR1 WNHNN and CDR2 SYGVQD (reference sequence). J lost 7 bases, V lost 0 bases, and 7 bases had no gene match. The DNA for the CDR3 is TGCGCCAGCAGTGAGTCGACGGAACAGGGGGGGACCCAGTACTTC. The encoded protein is CASSESTEQGGTQYF.

The chain is built from TRBV1 and TRBJ2-7; the table names TRBD1, a call not compared with the DNA. TRBV1 is termed a pseudogene. This CDR3 has 15 amino acids. The CDR3: CTSSPVGTGPYEQYF. The CDR3 DNA follows: TGCACCAGCAGCCCCGTCGGGACAGGGCCCTACGAGCAGTACTTC.

J is TRBJ2-3 and V is TRBV11-2; D may correspond to TRBD1 or TRBD2 (5 bases each). Germline V lookup: CDR1 SGHAT, CDR2 FQNNGV. V lost 5 bases, J lost 5 bases, and 14 bases lay in between. CDR3 size: 14 residues. CDR3 sequence (DNA): TGTGCCAGCAGCCCCTCCGGGGCCCAAGATACGCAGTATTTT. Amino acid sequence: CASSPSGAQDTQYF.

On this clone: This sample also contains other DNA sequences that code for the same CDR3. This chain connects TRBV5-1 to TRBJ2-7, with D perhaps matching TRBD1 (5 bases). Germline V gene lookup returns CDR1 SGHRS and CDR2 YFSETQ. V was cut by 1 base and J by 6 bases, with 5 bases left in between. This CDR3 is 11 amino acids long. The CDR3 protein is CASSLRGEQYF. In DNA, the CDR3 is TGCGCCAGCAGCTTGAGGGGCGAGCAGTACTTC. Full variable domain (remainder filled in from reference TRBV5-1 and TRBJ2-7): KAGVTQTPRYLIKTRGQQVTLSCSPISGHRSVSWYQQTPGQGLQFLFEYFSETQRNKGNFPGRFSGRQFSNSRSEMNVSTLELGDSALYLCASSLRGEQYFGPGTRLTVT.

The chain employs TRBV4-1 and TRBJ1-6; D uncertain. The CDR3 length is 15 residues. Looked up from germline, CDR1 is MGHRA and CDR2 is YSYEKL. V was trimmed by 6 bases and J by 7 bases, leaving 16 bases between them. The CDR3 sequence is CASRKAADRNSPLHF. CDR3 in DNA: TGCGCCAGCAGAAAAGCGGCCGATAGAAATTCACCCCTCCACTTT.

This clone was seen a single time. This rearrangement joins TRBV28 to TRBJ1-2, with TRBD1 identical over 7 bases. Germline CDR1 reads MDHEN; CDR2 reads SYDVKM. J gave up 6 bases and V 1 base, and 5 bases lay outside the gene matches. The CDR3 runs 14 residues. The CDR3 loop reads CASSLFKGANGYTF. DNA for the CDR3: TGTGCCAGCAGTTTATTTAAGGGGGCCAATGGCTACACCTTC.

The chain carries TRBV28 and TRBJ2-3; TRBD2 agrees at 8 bases. V trimming: 4 bases; J trimming: 2 bases; junction bases outside the gene matches: 2. Germline V gene lookup returns CDR1 MDHEN and CDR2 SYDVKM. This CDR3 comprises 14 residues. The CDR3 nucleotides read TGTGCCAGCAGTTCGACTAGCGTCACAGATACGCAGTATTTT. This sequence encodes CASSSTSVTDTQYF.

This chain connects TRBV5-6 to TRBJ1-2, with 9 bases that match TRBD1. From germline, CDR1 is SGHDT and CDR2 YYEEEE. The CDR3 totals 15 residues. Trimming took 4 bases from V and 3 from J; bases not matched to a gene: 7. The CDR3 DNA is TGTGCCAGCAGCATAACAGGGGGCGCGGACTATGGCTACACCTTC. It specifies CASSITGGADYGYTF.

The chain links TRBV7-6 to TRBJ1-6, with 10 bases that match TRBD1. Germline assignment: CDR1 SGHVS and CDR2 FNYEAQ. V lost 5 bases, J lost 9 bases, and 4 bases stayed unmatched. The CDR3 totals 14 residues. In DNA form, the CDR3 reads TGTGCCAGCAGCGGGGACAGGGGTTTTTCACCCCTCCACTTT. Translating it yields CASSGDRGFSPLHF. Full variable domain (missing parts from reference TRBV7-6 and TRBJ1-6): GAGVSQSPRYKVTKRGQDVALRCDPISGHVSLYWYRQALGQGPEFLTYFNYEAQQDKSGLPNDRFSAERPEGSISTLTIQRTEQRDSAMYRCASSGDRGFSPLHFGNGTRLTVT.

The chain recombines TRBV5-1 with TRBJ2-7; 9 bases align to TRBD1. CDR3 size: 13 residues. V trimming: 3 bases; J trimming: 6 bases; junction bases outside the gene matches: 4. Germline CDR1 and CDR2: SGHRS and YFSETQ. CDR3 DNA sequence: TGCGCCAGCAGCTCCGGGACAGGGAGCGAGCAGTACTTC. Its protein is CASSSGTGSEQYF.

V is TRBV30 and J is TRBJ2-7; D may match TRBD1 or TRBD2 (5 bases each). Trimming shortened V by 5 bases and J by 4 bases, and 12 bases separated the two germline ends. Per germline, CDR1 GTSNPN and CDR2 SVGIG (reference sequence). The CDR3 totals 12 residues. In DNA, the CDR3 is TGTGCCTGGCGGGGCGAGGGTTACGAGCAGTACTTC. It translates to CAWRGEGYEQYF.

The V call is TRBV27, the J call TRBJ2-1; 14 bases fit TRBD2. This CDR3 has 15 residues. Germline CDR1 is MNHEY and CDR2 is SMNVEV (reference sequence). V lost 8 bases to trimming and J lost 8 bases; unmatched junction nucleotides: 8. CDR3 DNA sequence: TGTGCCAGCCGGACTAGCGGGGGGCACTTCGATGAGCAGTTCTTC. Its translation: CASRTSGGHFDEQFF.

The rearrangement joins TRBV29-1 to TRBJ2-2; 7 positions match TRBD1. Trimming took 6 bases from V and 7 from J; bases not matched to a gene: 2. Germline-derived CDR1 and CDR2 are SQVTM and ANQGSEA. The CDR3 consists of 11 residues. For the CDR3, the DNA is TGCAGCGTAGCAGGGGGCGGGGAGCTGTTTTTT. It encodes CSVAGGGELFF.

This clone was seen once. This chain joins TRBV12-5 and TRBJ1-2; D remains ambiguous. The CDR3 is 12 residues long. CDR1 is LGHNT, CDR2 FRNRAP, per germline. V was pared by 3 bases and J by 5 bases, with 7 bases between. In DNA form, the CDR3 reads TGTGCTAGTGGTTTCCCCTTTTATGGCTACACCTTC. Translation gives CASGFPFYGYTF.

This sequence joins TRBV7-9 and TRBJ2-7; TRBD1 matches 11 bases. This CDR3 is 14 amino acids long. The germline V gene has CDR1 SEHNR and CDR2 FQNEAQ (reference sequence). Losses at the gene ends were 4 bases for V and 6 bases for J; bases not matched to a gene: 5. As DNA, the CDR3 is TGTGCCAGCAGCTCTTACGGGACAGGGGGCGAGCAGTACTTC. Its protein product is CASSSYGTGGEQYF.

The chain links TRBV9 to TRBJ1-4; TRBD1 agrees at 7 bases. V lost 0 bases, J lost 8 bases, and 4 bases stayed unmatched. CDR3 length: 14 amino acids. Germline V gene data show CDR1 as SGDLS and CDR2 as YYNGEE. CDR3 nucleotide sequence: TGTGCCAGCAGCGTAGAGGCAGGGGGAGAAAAACTGTTTTTT. It encodes CASSVEAGGEKLFF.

The V and J genes are TRBV28 and TRBJ2-7; D tentatively reads TRBD1 or TRBD2 (5 bases each). Germline CDR1 MDHEN, CDR2 SYDVKM. The CDR3 extends over 18 amino acids. V lost 3 bases, J lost 6 bases, and 27 bases lay in between. The CDR3 sequence is CASSFTDSPGKGVGEQYF. The DNA for the CDR3 is TGTGCCAGCAGTTTCACCGACTCACCCGGGAAAGGGGTGGGCGAGCAGTACTTC.